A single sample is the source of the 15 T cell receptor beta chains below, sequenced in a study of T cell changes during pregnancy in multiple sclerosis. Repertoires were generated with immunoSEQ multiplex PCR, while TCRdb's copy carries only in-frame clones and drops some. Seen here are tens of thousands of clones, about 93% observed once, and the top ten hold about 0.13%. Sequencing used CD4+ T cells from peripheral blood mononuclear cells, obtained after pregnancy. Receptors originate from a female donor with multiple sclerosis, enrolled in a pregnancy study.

The CDR3 sequence: CASSGTWSNQPQHF. In DNA, the CDR3 is TGTGCCAGCAGTGGGACATGGAGCAATCAGCCCCAGCATTTT. The rearrangement joins TRBV2 to TRBJ1-5, with D perhaps matching TRBD1 (5 bases). The germline V gene has CDR1 SNHLY and CDR2 FYNNEI. Trimming stripped 4 bases from V and 1 base from J, with 8 bases between. The CDR3 length is 14 residues. Supplemented by reference TRBV2 and TRBJ1-5, the full variable domain reads EPEVTQTPSHQVTQMGQEVILRCVPISNHLYFYWYRQILGQKVEFLVSFYNNEISEKSEIFDDQFSVERPDGSNFTLKIRSTKLEDSAMYFCASSGTWSNQPQHFGDGTRLSIL.

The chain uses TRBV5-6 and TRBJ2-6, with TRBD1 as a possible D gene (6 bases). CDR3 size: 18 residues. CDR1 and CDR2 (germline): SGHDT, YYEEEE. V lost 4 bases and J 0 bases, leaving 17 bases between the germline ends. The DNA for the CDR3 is TGTGCCAGCAGCGTCTCCGGGACACGACCCTCTGGGGCCAACGTCCTGACTTTC. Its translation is CASSVSGTRPSGANVLTF.

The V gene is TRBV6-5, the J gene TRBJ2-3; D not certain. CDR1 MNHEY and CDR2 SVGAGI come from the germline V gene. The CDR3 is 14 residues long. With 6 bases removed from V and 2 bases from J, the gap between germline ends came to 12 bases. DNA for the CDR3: TGTGCCAGCAGCCCCGAGGCGTTCACAGATACGCAGTATTTT. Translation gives CASSPEAFTDTQYF.

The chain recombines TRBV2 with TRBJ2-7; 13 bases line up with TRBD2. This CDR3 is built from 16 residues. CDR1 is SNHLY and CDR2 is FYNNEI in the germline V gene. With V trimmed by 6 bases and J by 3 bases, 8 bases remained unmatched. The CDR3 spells CASRETWTSGSYEQYF. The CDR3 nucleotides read TGTGCCAGCAGGGAGACTTGGACTAGCGGGAGCTACGAGCAGTACTTC.

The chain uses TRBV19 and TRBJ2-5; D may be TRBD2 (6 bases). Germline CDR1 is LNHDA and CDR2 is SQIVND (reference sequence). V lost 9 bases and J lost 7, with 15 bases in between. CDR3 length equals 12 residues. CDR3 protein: CASQGRGGTQYF. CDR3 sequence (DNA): TGTGCCAGCCAAGGTCGGGGAGGGACCCAGTACTTC.

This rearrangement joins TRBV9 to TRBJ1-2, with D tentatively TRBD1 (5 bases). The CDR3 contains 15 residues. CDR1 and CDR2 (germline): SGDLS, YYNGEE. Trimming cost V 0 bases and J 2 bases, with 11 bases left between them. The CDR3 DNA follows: TGTGCCAGCAGCGTAGCCCCGACAGCGAACTATGGCTACACCTTC. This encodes CASSVAPTANYGYTF.

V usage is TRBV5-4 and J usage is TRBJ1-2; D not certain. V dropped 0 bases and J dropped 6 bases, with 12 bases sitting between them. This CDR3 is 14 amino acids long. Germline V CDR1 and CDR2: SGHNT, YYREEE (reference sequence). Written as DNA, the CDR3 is TGTGCCAGCAGCTTGGATTTCGTGAGCGATGGCTACACCTTC. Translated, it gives CASSLDFVSDGYTF. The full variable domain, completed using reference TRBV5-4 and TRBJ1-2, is ETGVTQSPTHLIKTRGQQVTLRCSSQSGHNTVSWYQQALGQGPQFIFQYYREEENGRGNFPPRFSGLQFPNYSSELNVNALELDDSALYLCASSLDFVSDGYTFGSGTRLTVV.

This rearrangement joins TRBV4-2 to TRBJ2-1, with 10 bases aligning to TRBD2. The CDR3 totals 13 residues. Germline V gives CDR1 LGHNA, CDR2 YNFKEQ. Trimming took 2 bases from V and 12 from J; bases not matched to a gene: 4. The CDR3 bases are TGTGCCAGCAGCCAAACCGGGACTAGCGTGCAGTTCTTC. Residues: CASSQTGTSVQFF.

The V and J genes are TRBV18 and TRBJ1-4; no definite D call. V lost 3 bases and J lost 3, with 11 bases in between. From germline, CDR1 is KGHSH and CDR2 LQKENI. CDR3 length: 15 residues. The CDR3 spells CASSPDVGANEKLFF. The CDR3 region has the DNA TGTGCCAGCTCACCCGACGTAGGAGCTAATGAAAAACTGTTTTTT.

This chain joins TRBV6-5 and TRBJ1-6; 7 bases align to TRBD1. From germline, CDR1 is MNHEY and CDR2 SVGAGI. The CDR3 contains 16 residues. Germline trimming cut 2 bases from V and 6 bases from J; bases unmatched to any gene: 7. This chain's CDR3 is CASSYQGGRANSPLHF. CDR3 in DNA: TGTGCCAGCAGTTACCAAGGGGGCAGGGCTAATTCACCCCTCCACTTT.

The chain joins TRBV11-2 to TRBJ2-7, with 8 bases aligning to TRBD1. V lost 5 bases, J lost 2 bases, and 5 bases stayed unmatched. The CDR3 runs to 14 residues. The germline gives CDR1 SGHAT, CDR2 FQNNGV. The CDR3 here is CASSPGQGTYEQYF. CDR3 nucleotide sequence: TGTGCCAGCAGCCCAGGACAGGGCACCTACGAGCAGTACTTC.

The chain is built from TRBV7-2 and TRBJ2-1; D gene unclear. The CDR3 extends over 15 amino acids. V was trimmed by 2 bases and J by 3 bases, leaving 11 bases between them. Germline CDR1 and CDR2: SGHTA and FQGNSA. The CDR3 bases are TGTGCCAGCAGCTTAACAATGGCCCACTACAATGAGCAGTTCTTC. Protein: CASSLTMAHYNEQFF.

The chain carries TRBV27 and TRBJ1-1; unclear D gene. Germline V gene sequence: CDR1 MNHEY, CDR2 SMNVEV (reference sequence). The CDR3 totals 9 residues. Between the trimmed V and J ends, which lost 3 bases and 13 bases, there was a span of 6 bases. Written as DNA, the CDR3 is TGTGCCAGCAGTTTCAGCGGTTTCTTT. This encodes CASSFSGFF.

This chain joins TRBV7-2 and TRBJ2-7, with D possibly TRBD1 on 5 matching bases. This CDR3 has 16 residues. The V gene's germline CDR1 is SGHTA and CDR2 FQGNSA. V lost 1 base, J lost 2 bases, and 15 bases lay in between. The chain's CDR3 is CASSLVTWGEPYEQYF. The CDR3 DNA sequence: TGTGCCAGCAGCTTAGTTACCTGGGGCGAACCCTACGAGCAGTACTTC.

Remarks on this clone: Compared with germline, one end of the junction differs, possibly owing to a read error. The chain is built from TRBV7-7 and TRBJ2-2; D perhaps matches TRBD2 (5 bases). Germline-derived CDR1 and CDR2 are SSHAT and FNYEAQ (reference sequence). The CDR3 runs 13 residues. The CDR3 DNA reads TGTGCTAGCAGCTTAGCGAGGTCCGGGGAGCTGTTTTTT. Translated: CASSLARSGELFF.